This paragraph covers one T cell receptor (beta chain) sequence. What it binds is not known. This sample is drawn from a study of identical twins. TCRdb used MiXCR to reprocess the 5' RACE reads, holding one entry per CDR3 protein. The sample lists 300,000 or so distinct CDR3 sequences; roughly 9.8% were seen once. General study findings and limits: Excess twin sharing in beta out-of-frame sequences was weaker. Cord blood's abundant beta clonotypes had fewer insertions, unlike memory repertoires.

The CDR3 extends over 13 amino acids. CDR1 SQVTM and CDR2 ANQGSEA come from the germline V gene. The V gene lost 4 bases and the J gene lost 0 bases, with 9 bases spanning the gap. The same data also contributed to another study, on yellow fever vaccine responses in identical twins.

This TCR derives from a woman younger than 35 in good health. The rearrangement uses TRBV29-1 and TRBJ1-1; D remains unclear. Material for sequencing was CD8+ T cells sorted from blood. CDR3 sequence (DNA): TGCAGCGTTGGAGGCGGTGTGAACACTGAAGCTTTCTTT. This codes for CSVGGGVNTEAFF.